These 31 T cell receptor beta chains were sequenced from one sample in a study of cytomegalovirus exposure and HLA in healthy donors. PCR used 60 Vbeta primers and 13 Jbeta primers. The assay was immunoSEQ multiplex PCR, and TCRdb's table has in-frame clones only and misses some. The sample has about 160,000 clones; roughly 80% are singletons. The sequenced sample consisted of PBMCs. Source of these receptors: a woman in her twenties or thirties in good health and CMV-seropositive.

The chain combines TRBV5-5 with TRBJ1-1; the match to TRBD1 covers 9 bases. The CDR3 consists of 14 residues. Germline lookup yields CDR1 SGHKS and CDR2 YYEKEE (reference sequence). The ends lost 2 bases at V and 3 bases at J; junction bases unmatched: 2. CDR3 residues: CASSLQGADTEAFF. The CDR3 DNA follows: TGTGCCAGCAGCTTACAGGGGGCGGACACTGAAGCTTTCTTT.

V is TRBV7-2 and J is TRBJ1-6, with D unclear. The CDR3 covers 13 residues. The germline V gene has CDR1 SGHTA and CDR2 FQGNSA. V was pared by 5 bases and J by 6 bases, with 8 bases between. In nucleotides, the CDR3 is TGTGCCAGCAGCCCGGGTGGTAATTCACCCCTCCACTTT. The encoded protein is CASSPGGNSPLHF. The complete variable domain, with remaining parts taken from reference TRBV7-2 and TRBJ1-6, reads GAGVSQSPSNKVTEKGKDVELRCDPISGHTALYWYRQSLGQGLEFLIYFQGNSAPDKSGLPSDRFSAERTGGSVSTLTIQRTQQEDSAVYLCASSPGGNSPLHFGNGTRLTVT.

The chain uses TRBV7-9 and TRBJ2-7; D might be TRBD1 (5 bases). Trimming took off 2 bases at V and 1 base at J, with 18 bases between the two ends. This CDR3 is 17 amino acids long. CDR1 SEHNR and CDR2 FQNEAQ come from the germline V gene (reference sequence). Here the CDR3 DNA reads TGTGCCAGCAGCTTATTAGGCGGCAGGGTATCGTCCTACGAGCAGTACTTC. Translation: CASSLLGGRVSSYEQYF.

This chain joins TRBV5-1 and TRBJ2-5; D remains unclear. The V end lost 2 bases, the J end lost 5 bases, and 10 bases lay between the germline ends. Germline CDR1 SGHRS, CDR2 YFSETQ. There are 13 residues in the CDR3. The DNA for the CDR3 is TGCGCCAGCAGCTTAGAGGTTAGGGAGACCCAGTACTTC. Encoded protein: CASSLEVRETQYF.

This clone was detected only once. J is TRBJ2-5 and V is TRBV6-5; 7 positions agree with TRBD1. The junction had 11 bases not matched to a gene; V was cut back by 8 bases and J by 8 bases. Per the germline V gene, CDR1 is MNHEY and CDR2 is SVGAGI. CDR3 length: 13 amino acids. The CDR3 is CASGYSDRKTQYF. In nucleotides, the CDR3 is TGTGCCAGCGGCTACTCGGACAGGAAAACCCAGTACTTC.

The rearrangement joins TRBV5-1 to TRBJ2-7, with 12 bases matching TRBD2. This CDR3 has 17 residues. Germline CDR1 SGHRS, CDR2 YFSETQ. Unmatched junction bases numbered 8, after V lost 1 base and J lost 3 bases. The CDR3 here is CASSLRASGGAIYEQYF. The CDR3 coding sequence is TGCGCCAGCAGCTTGCGGGCTAGCGGGGGGGCTATCTACGAGCAGTACTTC.

This rearrangement joins TRBV6-5 to TRBJ1-1; a weak D match, TRBD1 (5 bases). CDR1 and CDR2 (germline): MNHEY, SVGAGI. Trimming removed 0 bases at V and 1 base at J, with 9 bases between. The CDR3 is 15 residues long. The CDR3 nucleotides are TGTGCCAGCAGTTACTCGGAGGGGACGAACACTGAAGCTTTCTTT. Translated: CASSYSEGTNTEAFF.

The sample holds a few counts of this clone. The rearrangement links TRBV28 to TRBJ1-5, with 8 bases fitting TRBD1. CDR1 and CDR2 (germline): MDHEN, SYDVKM. This CDR3 spans 18 amino acids. With V trimmed by 6 bases and J by 0 bases, 13 bases remained unmatched. CDR3 nucleotides: TGTGCCAGCAGCCCTTATAGGACAGGGCGAACTAGCAATCAGCCCCAGCATTTT. Its protein is CASSPYRTGRTSNQPQHF.

The rearrangement links TRBV9 to TRBJ1-1; weak D call: TRBD1 (6 bases). Deletions cut 2 bases from V and 2 bases from J, with 16 bases between. The CDR3 is 16 residues long. Germline V gives CDR1 SGDLS, CDR2 YYNGEE. CDR3 nucleotide sequence: TGTGCCAGCAGCGTCGACAGGACATCCCTCAACACTGAAGCTTTCTTT. This encodes CASSVDRTSLNTEAFF.

The J gene is TRBJ2-1, the V gene TRBV18, with D hard to call. This CDR3 has 14 amino acids. Trimming shortened V by 2 bases and J by 8 bases, and 13 bases separated the two germline ends. The germline V gene encodes CDR1 KGHSH and CDR2 LQKENI. The CDR3 loop reads CASSPLKQSDEQFF. The DNA of the CDR3 is TGTGCCAGCTCACCATTAAAGCAGAGCGATGAGCAGTTCTTC.

This clone was counted a single time. The chain has TRBV6-5 and TRBJ1-5; 9 nucleotides agree with TRBD1. Germline CDR1 MNHEY, CDR2 SVGAGI. V gave up 6 bases and J gave up 0 bases; unmatched junction bases: 3. CDR3 length: 15 amino acids. The CDR3 bases are TGTGCCAGCAGGAGGGACAGGGATAGCAATCAGCCCCAGCATTTT. Translation gives CASRRDRDSNQPQHF.

The chain carries TRBV6-6 and TRBJ2-5, with a weak D call TRBD1 (5 bases). Germline CDR1 is MNHNY and CDR2 is SVGAGI (reference sequence). The CDR3 covers 14 residues. V was clipped by 6 bases and J by 5 bases, with 16 bases between them. In nucleotides, the CDR3 is TGTGCCAGCAGACGACCAGGGTTGGGGGAGACCCAGTACTTC. Protein sequence: CASRRPGLGETQYF.

The chain is built from TRBV28 and TRBJ1-2; no firm D call. Trimming took off 3 bases at V and 1 base at J, with 6 bases between the two ends. Germline loops: CDR1 MDHEN, CDR2 SYDVKM. The CDR3 consists of 13 residues. The CDR3 DNA sequence: TGTGCCAGCAGTTTTTCCAATAACTATGGCTACACCTTC. This sequence encodes CASSFSNNYGYTF.

This rearrangement joins TRBV5-1 to TRBJ1-2; the match to TRBD1 covers 7 bases. Germline V CDR1 and CDR2: SGHRS, YFSETQ. Trimming took 1 base from V and 2 from J; bases not matched to a gene: 14. The CDR3 length is 18 residues. CDR3 nucleotide sequence: TGCGCCAGCAGCTTGAATACTGGGACAGTGTTATACAACTATGGCTACACCTTC. Protein sequence: CASSLNTGTVLYNYGYTF.

This clone was observed a handful of times. The chain carries TRBV14 and TRBJ2-7; D not certain. The CDR3 contains 15 residues. In germline, CDR1 is SGHDN, CDR2 FVKESK. V was clipped by 1 base and J by 3 bases, with 13 bases between them. CDR3 region: CASSQAIGSFYEQYF. The CDR3 nucleotides read TGTGCCAGCAGCCAAGCTATCGGGTCTTTCTACGAGCAGTACTTC.

There are a few counts of this clone. The chain employs TRBV7-9 and TRBJ1-4; weak D call: TRBD1 (5 bases). This CDR3 contains 14 residues. CDR1 is SEHNR and CDR2 is FQNEAQ in the germline V gene (reference sequence). V was clipped by 5 bases and J by 4 bases, with 11 bases between them. The CDR3 sequence is CASSIGGVNEKLFF. In nucleotides, the CDR3 is TGTGCCAGCAGCATCGGAGGGGTTAATGAAAAACTGTTTTTT.

J is TRBJ2-6 and V is TRBV5-1; D gene ambiguous. The germline V gene encodes CDR1 SGHRS and CDR2 YFSETQ. The CDR3 sequence is 15 residues long. Trimming removed 1 base at V and 0 bases at J, with 5 bases between. This CDR3 reads CASSLTGSGANVLTF. In DNA, the CDR3 is TGCGCCAGCAGCTTGACCGGCTCTGGGGCCAACGTCCTGACTTTC.

The rearrangement joins TRBV10-3 to TRBJ1-6; 8 nucleotides agree with TRBD1. The CDR3 consists of 14 residues. Germline V gene lookup returns CDR1 ENHRY and CDR2 SYGVKD. V gave up 10 bases and J gave up 7 bases; unmatched junction bases: 9. The CDR3 coding sequence is TGTGCCACCTCCGGACAGGGTAGGAATTCACCCCTCCACTTT. Translated: CATSGQGRNSPLHF.

V gene TRBV5-4 combines with J gene TRBJ2-3, with 12 bases aligning to TRBD2. J lost 6 bases, V lost 0 bases, and 5 bases had no gene match. The CDR3 extends over 16 amino acids. Germline V CDR1 and CDR2: SGHNT, YYREEE (reference sequence). DNA for the CDR3: TGTGCCAGCAGCTTGGCGACTAGCGGGGGAACCGATACGCAGTATTTT. As protein: CASSLATSGGTDTQYF.

The V and J genes are TRBV15 and TRBJ1-2; D gene uncertain. The CDR3 contains 13 residues. Between the trimmed V and J ends, which lost 0 bases and 4 bases, there was a span of 6 bases. Looked up from germline, CDR1 is LNHNV and CDR2 is YYDKDF (reference sequence). The CDR3 here is CATSRDLVYGYTF. CDR3 DNA sequence: TGTGCCACCAGCAGAGATCTTGTCTATGGCTACACCTTC.

The chain couples TRBV5-8 to TRBJ2-7; 7 bases fit TRBD2. Unmatched junction bases numbered 6, after V lost 4 bases and J lost 2 bases. Germline loops: CDR1 SGHTS, CDR2 YDEGEE. The CDR3 totals 14 residues. CDR3 sequence reads: CASSPGLSTYEQYF. CDR3 DNA: TGTGCCAGCAGCCCGGGACTATCCACCTACGAGCAGTACTTC.

The CDR3 reads CAISEHIQGAYEQFF. CDR3 DNA: TGTGCCATCAGTGAGCACATACAGGGGGCCTATGAGCAGTTCTTC. The chain employs TRBV10-3 and TRBJ2-1, with 9 bases matching TRBD1. The CDR3 consists of 15 residues. Germline V gene data show CDR1 as ENHRY and CDR2 as SYGVKD. V shed 2 bases, J shed 8 bases, and the junction held 7 bases outside the gene matches.

This chain connects TRBV25-1 to TRBJ2-1; 16 bases are a match to TRBD2. The length of the CDR3 is 15 residues. Trimming took 3 bases from V and 8 from J; bases not matched to a gene: 1. Germline V gene sequence: CDR1 MGHDK, CDR2 SYGVNS. The CDR3 loop reads CASSDGTSGGDEQFF. CDR3 DNA: TGTGCCAGCAGTGACGGGACTAGCGGGGGGGATGAGCAGTTCTTC. Variable domain in full (rest from reference TRBV25-1 and TRBJ2-1): EADIYQTPRYLVIGTGKKITLECSQTMGHDKMYWYQQDPGMELHLIHYSYGVNSTEKGDLSSESTVSRIRTEHFPLTLESARPSHTSQYLCASSDGTSGGDEQFFGPGTRLTVL.

This clone occurred a few times. CDR3 in DNA: TGTGCCAGCAGCTTGTTGTACGCGGGGGGTACCTACAATGAGCAGTTCTTC. Encoded protein: CASSLLYAGGTYNEQFF. This chain links TRBV5-4 with TRBJ2-1; 8 bases line up with TRBD2. CDR1 and CDR2 from the germline V gene are SGHNT and YYREEE (reference sequence). The CDR3 runs to 17 residues. The V segment lost 1 base and the J segment 2 bases; nucleotides outside the gene matches: 8.

J is TRBJ1-2 and V is TRBV28, with 9 bases aligning to TRBD1. CDR3 length equals 15 residues. The junction had 6 bases not matched to a gene; V was cut back by 2 bases and J by 5 bases. Looked up from germline, CDR1 is MDHEN and CDR2 is SYDVKM. CDR3 region: CASSLTGGQGYGYTF. The CDR3, as DNA: TGTGCCAGCAGTTTAACGGGCGGACAGGGGTATGGCTACACCTTC.

V and J are TRBV28 and TRBJ1-5, with TRBD1 matching over 8 bases. Trimming at V came to 7 bases and at J to 6 bases, leaving 5 bases not matched to a gene. Germline loops: CDR1 MDHEN, CDR2 SYDVKM. The CDR3 totals 13 residues. The CDR3: CASTYTGGQPQHF. CDR3 in DNA: TGTGCCAGCACGTATACAGGGGGTCAGCCCCAGCATTTT.

The chain joins TRBV12-5 to TRBJ1-1, with 8 bases fitting TRBD1. The CDR3 is 19 amino acids. In germline, CDR1 is LGHNT, CDR2 FRNRAP. V was pared by 2 bases and J by 0 bases, with 14 bases of the junction left unmatched. The CDR3 sequence is CASGLTTPRTGTMNTEAFF. The CDR3 DNA follows: TGTGCTAGTGGTTTGACGACCCCACGGACAGGGACCATGAACACTGAAGCTTTCTTT.

The gene calls are TRBV10-3 and TRBJ1-3; D not resolved. CDR1 and CDR2 (germline): ENHRY, SYGVKD. The V end was cut by 2 bases, the J end by 0 bases, with 5 bases between. The CDR3 runs 14 residues. The CDR3: CAISEQISGNTIYF. The CDR3 DNA is TGTGCCATCAGTGAGCAGATCTCTGGAAACACCATATATTTT.

V gene TRBV28 combines with J gene TRBJ1-2, with 9 bases fitting TRBD1. This CDR3 has 17 amino acids. CDR1 is MDHEN and CDR2 is SYDVKM in the germline V gene. Trimming cost V 5 bases and J 10 bases; bases outside gene matches: 20. The CDR3 nucleotides read TGTGCCAGCAGTCACTTCATATTTTACAGGGGGCGCAGGAACTACACCTTC. Protein: CASSHFIFYRGRRNYTF.

For the CDR3, the DNA is TGTGCCAGCAGCTTGGTGCCGGGGGGCTCCGGGGAGCTGTTTTTT. The encoded protein is CASSLVPGGSGELFF. The chain couples TRBV7-2 to TRBJ2-2; tentatively, D is TRBD2 (7 bases). Trimming removed 3 bases at V and 6 bases at J, with 14 bases between. Germline V gene sequence: CDR1 SGHTA, CDR2 FQGNSA. There are 15 residues in the CDR3.

Only one count was recorded for this clone. This chain links TRBV5-6 with TRBJ1-4; 7 nucleotides line up with TRBD1. The germline gives CDR1 SGHDT, CDR2 YYEEEE. The CDR3 is 14 residues long. The trim removed 0 bases at V and 8 bases at J, leaving 4 bases unmatched. The DNA for the CDR3 is TGTGCCAGCAGCTTGGTACAGGGGAGAGAAAAACTGTTTTTT. Protein product: CASSLVQGREKLFF.